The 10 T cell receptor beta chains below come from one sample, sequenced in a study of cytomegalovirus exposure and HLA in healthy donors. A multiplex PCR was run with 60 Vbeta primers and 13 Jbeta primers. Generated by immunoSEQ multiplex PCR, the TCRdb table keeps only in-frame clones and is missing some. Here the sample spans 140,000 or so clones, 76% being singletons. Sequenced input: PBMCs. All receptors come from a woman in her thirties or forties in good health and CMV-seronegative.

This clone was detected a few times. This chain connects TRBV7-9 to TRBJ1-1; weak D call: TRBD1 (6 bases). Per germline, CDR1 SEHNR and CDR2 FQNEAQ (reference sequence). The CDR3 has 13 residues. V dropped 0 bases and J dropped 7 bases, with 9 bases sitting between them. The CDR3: CASSLAGALEAFF. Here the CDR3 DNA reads TGTGCCAGCAGCTTAGCGGGGGCCCTTGAAGCTTTCTTT.

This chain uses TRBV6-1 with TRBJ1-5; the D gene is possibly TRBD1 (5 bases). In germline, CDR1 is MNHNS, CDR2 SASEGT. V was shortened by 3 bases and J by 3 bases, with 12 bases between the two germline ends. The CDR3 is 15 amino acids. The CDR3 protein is CASSEQGRNNQPQHF. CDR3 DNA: TGTGCCAGCAGTGAGCAGGGAAGGAACAATCAGCCCCAGCATTTT.

The CDR3 here is CASSPLRGRGLGEQYF. Here the CDR3 DNA reads TGTGCCAGTAGTCCCCTAAGGGGGCGCGGATTAGGCGAGCAGTACTTC. This chain connects TRBV19 to TRBJ2-7; 7 bases fit TRBD1. V trimming: 5 bases; J trimming: 6 bases; junction bases outside the gene matches: 16. The CDR3 covers 16 residues. CDR1 LNHDA and CDR2 SQIVND come from the germline V gene (reference sequence).

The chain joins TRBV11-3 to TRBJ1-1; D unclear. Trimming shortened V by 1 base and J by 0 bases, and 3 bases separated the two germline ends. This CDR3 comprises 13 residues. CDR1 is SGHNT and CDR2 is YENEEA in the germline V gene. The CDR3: CASSLGVNTEAFF. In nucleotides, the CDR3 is TGTGCCAGCAGCTTAGGAGTGAACACTGAAGCTTTCTTT.

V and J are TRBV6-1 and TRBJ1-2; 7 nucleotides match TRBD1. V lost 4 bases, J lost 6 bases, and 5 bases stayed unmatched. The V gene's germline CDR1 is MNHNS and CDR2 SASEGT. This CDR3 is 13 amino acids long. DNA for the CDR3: TGTGCCAGCAGTGCGGGACAGCGGAATGGCTACACCTTC. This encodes CASSAGQRNGYTF.

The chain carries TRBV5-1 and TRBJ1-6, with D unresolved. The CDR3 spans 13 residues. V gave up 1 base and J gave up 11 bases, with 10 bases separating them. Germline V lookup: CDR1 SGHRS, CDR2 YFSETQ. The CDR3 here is CASSLSSWPPLHF. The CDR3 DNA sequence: TGCGCCAGCAGCTTGTCCTCATGGCCACCCCTCCACTTT.

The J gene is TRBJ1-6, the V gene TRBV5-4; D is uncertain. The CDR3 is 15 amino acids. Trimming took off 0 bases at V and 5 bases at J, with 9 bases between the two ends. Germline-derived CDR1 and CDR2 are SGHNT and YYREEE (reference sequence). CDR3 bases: TGTGCCAGCAGCTTGGAGAGACACAATAATTCACCCCTCCACTTT. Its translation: CASSLERHNNSPLHF.

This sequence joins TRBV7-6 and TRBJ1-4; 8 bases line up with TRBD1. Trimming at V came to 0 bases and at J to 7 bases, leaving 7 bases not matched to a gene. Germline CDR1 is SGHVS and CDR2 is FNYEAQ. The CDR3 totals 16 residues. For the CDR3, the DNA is TGTGCCAGCAGCTTAGCGCATCAGGGGGCGAGTGAAAAACTGTTTTTT. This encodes CASSLAHQGASEKLFF.

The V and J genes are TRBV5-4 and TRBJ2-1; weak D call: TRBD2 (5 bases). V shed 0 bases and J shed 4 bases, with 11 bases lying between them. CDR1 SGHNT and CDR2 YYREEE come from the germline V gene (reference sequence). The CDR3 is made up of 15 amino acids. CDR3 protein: CASSLEGSPYNEQFF. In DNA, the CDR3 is TGTGCCAGCAGCTTGGAAGGGAGCCCATACAATGAGCAGTTCTTC. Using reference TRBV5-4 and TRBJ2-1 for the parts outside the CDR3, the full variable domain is ETGVTQSPTHLIKTRGQQVTLRCSSQSGHNTVSWYQQALGQGPQFIFQYYREEENGRGNFPPRFSGLQFPNYSSELNVNALELDDSALYLCASSLEGSPYNEQFFGPGTRLTVL.

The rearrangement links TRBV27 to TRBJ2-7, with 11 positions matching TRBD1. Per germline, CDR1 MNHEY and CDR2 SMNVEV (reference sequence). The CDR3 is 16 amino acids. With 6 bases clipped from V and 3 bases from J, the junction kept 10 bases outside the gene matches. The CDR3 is CASSHTAGTGGYEQYF. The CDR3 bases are TGTGCCAGCAGCCACACAGCCGGGACAGGGGGCTACGAGCAGTACTTC.